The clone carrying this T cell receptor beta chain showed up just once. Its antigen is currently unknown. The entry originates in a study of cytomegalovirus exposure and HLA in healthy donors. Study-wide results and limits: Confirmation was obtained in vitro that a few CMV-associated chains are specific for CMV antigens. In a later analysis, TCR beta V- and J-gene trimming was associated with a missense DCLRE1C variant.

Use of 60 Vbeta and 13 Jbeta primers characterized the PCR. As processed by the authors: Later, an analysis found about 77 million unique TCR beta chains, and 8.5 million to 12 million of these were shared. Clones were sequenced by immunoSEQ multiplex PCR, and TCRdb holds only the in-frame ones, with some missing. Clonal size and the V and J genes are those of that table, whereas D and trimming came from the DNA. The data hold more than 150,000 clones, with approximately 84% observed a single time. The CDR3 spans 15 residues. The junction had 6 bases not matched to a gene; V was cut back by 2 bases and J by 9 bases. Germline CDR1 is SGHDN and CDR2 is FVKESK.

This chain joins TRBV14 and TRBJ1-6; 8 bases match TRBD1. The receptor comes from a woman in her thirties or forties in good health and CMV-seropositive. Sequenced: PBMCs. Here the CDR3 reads CASSQRTGFVSPLHF. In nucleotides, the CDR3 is TGTGCCAGCAGCCAAAGGACAGGGTTTGTTTCACCCCTCCACTTT.